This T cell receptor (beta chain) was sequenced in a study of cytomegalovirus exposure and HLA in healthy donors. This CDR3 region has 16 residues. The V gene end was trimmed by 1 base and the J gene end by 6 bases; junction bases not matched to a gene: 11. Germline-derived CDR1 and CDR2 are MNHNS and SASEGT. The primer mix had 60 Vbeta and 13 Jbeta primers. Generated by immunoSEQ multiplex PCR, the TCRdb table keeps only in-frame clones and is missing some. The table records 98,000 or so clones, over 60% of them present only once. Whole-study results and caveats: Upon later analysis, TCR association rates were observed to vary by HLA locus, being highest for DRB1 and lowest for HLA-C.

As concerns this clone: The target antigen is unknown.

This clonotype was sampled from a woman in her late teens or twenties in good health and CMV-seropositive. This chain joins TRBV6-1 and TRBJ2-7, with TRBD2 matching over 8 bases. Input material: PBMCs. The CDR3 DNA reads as TGTGCCAGCAGTGAAGAGCGGGGGCTCTGGGTTCGCGAGCAGTACTTC. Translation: CASSEERGLWVREQYF.